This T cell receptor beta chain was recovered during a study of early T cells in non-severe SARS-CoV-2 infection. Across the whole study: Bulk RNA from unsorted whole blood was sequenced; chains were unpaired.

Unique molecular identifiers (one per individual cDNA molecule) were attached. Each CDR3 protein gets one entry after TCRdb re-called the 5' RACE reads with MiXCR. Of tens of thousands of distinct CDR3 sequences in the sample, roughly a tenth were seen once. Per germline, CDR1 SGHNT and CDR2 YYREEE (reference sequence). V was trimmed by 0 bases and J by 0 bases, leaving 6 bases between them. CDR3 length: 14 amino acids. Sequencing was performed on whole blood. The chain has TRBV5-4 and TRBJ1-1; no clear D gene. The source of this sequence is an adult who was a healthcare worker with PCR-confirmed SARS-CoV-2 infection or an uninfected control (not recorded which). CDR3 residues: CASSLGTLNTEAFF. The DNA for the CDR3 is TGTGCCAGCAGCTTGGGGACCCTGAACACTGAAGCTTTCTTT.